Below, 18 T cell receptor beta chains from the same sample are listed, as sequenced in a study of identical twins. Using its own MiXCR run on the 5' RACE reads, TCRdb lists one record per CDR3 protein. Of around 480,000 distinct CDR3 sequences listed, 13% to 15% are singletons. The sample also formed part of further work on yellow fever vaccine responses in identical twins.

Source material: CD4+ T cells sorted from blood. Receptors were obtained from a woman under 30 in good health.

CDR3 DNA sequence: TGTGCCAGCAGCTTAGCGGACAGGGGGAACACTGAAGCTTTCTTT. Its protein is CASSLADRGNTEAFF. V is TRBV7-2 and J is TRBJ1-1; TRBD1 matches at 9 bases. Trimming cost V 0 bases and J 1 base; bases outside gene matches: 0. CDR3 length: 15 residues. Germline-derived CDR1 and CDR2 are SGHTA and FQGNSA.

The J gene is TRBJ2-1, the V gene TRBV5-1; 16 positions agree with TRBD2. The germline V gene has CDR1 SGHRS and CDR2 YFSETQ. This CDR3 spans 17 amino acids. After removal of 3 bases from V and 5 bases from J, the junction contained 5 bases not matched to a gene. CDR3 protein: CASSSGLAGGLNNEQFF. CDR3 bases: TGCGCCAGCAGCTCGGGACTAGCGGGAGGGCTAAACAATGAGCAGTTCTTC.

The rearrangement joins TRBV29-1 to TRBJ2-5; the D is unclear. Germline lookup yields CDR1 SQVTM and CDR2 ANQGSEA. The CDR3 loop spans 11 amino acids. V lost 4 bases and J 5 bases, leaving 8 bases between the germline ends. CDR3 sequence: CSVATRETQYF. In DNA, the CDR3 is TGCAGCGTTGCCACAAGGGAGACCCAGTACTTC.

A note on this clonotype: One base away lies a much larger clone, so this may be a sequencing read error. No conserved phenylalanine or tryptophan is present at the end of the CDR3, so a read error is the likely explanation. The chain recombines TRBV7-2 with TRBJ2-7; D unresolved. Germline values: CDR1 SGHTA, CDR2 FQGNSA. The V gene lost 4 bases and the J gene lost 5 bases, with 9 bases spanning the gap. This CDR3 comprises 12 residues. CDR3 sequence reads: CASSSGYDEQYY. Written as DNA, the CDR3 is TGTGCCAGCAGCTCCGGGTACGACGAGCAGTACTAC.

This clonotype was seen more than once but under ten times. J is TRBJ2-2 and V is TRBV20-1; TRBD2 is a possible D gene (5 bases). The V and J ends lost 0 bases and 5 bases respectively, with 7 bases between them. Germline V lookup: CDR1 DFQATT, CDR2 SNEGSKA (reference sequence). The CDR3 sequence is 13 residues long. This chain's CDR3 is CSARDRTTGELFF. The CDR3 nucleotides are TGCAGTGCTAGAGATAGGACTACCGGGGAGCTGTTTTTT.

This clonotype was detected a few times. V and J are TRBV4-3 and TRBJ2-2; 9 bases map to TRBD2. V shed 4 bases, J shed 0 bases, and the junction held 12 bases outside the gene matches. The CDR3 covers 19 residues. Germline V gives CDR1 LGHNA, CDR2 YSLEER. Here the CDR3 reads CASSLGPGLAASNTGELFF. CDR3 sequence (DNA): TGCGCCAGCAGCCTAGGACCGGGACTAGCAGCCTCGAACACCGGGGAGCTGTTTTTT.

This clonotype came up many times. V and J are TRBV12-3 or TRBV12-4 and TRBJ1-5; no clear D gene. There are 14 residues in the CDR3. V shed 8 bases and J shed 4 bases, with 15 bases lying between them. The CDR3 spells CASRRRHPNQPQHF. The CDR3 DNA is TGTGCCAGCCGCCGTCGGCACCCTAATCAGCCCCAGCATTTT.

This clonotype was seen a single time. This chain uses TRBV6-5 with TRBJ2-7, with D perhaps TRBD1 (5 bases). CDR1 is MNHEY, CDR2 SVGAGI, per germline. V lost 0 bases to trimming and J lost 2 bases, with 14 bases between them. There are 16 residues in the CDR3. The CDR3 DNA reads TGTGCCAGCAGTTACTCGACAGCCTTCCCCCCCTACGAGCAGTACTTC. Its translation: CASSYSTAFPPYEQYF.

The sample holds a few counts of this clonotype. The CDR3 coding sequence is TGTGCCAGCAGCTTAGCCCTTCTCCTAGCGGGAGAAGACAATGAGCAGTTCTTC. The encoded protein is CASSLALLLAGEDNEQFF. This sequence joins TRBV7-8 and TRBJ2-1; 10 bases agree with TRBD2. The CDR3 extends over 18 amino acids. After removal of 0 bases from V and 5 bases from J, the junction contained 10 bases not matched to a gene. Germline lookup yields CDR1 SGHVS and CDR2 FQNEAQ.

The rearrangement uses TRBV5-4 and TRBJ2-7, with D possibly TRBD2 on 5 matching bases. This CDR3 spans 15 amino acids. The V and J ends lost 2 bases and 0 bases respectively, with 12 bases between them. Germline V gives CDR1 SGHNT, CDR2 YYREEE (reference sequence). CDR3 amino acids: CASSFRPGSSYEQYF. The CDR3 DNA follows: TGTGCCAGCAGCTTCCGGCCTGGGAGCTCCTACGAGCAGTACTTC.

This chain joins TRBV7-2 and TRBJ2-7, with TRBD2 matching 11 bases. The trim removed 5 bases at V and 4 bases at J, leaving 7 bases unmatched. Germline V gene lookup returns CDR1 SGHTA and CDR2 FQGNSA. The CDR3 loop spans 15 amino acids. This CDR3 is CASSLLTSGTYEQYF. CDR3 DNA: TGTGCCAGCAGCCTCCTGACTAGCGGGACATACGAGCAGTACTTC.

This clonotype was counted only a few times. V gene TRBV6-2 or TRBV6-3 combines with J gene TRBJ2-3; D is uncertain. Trimming removed 5 bases at V and 6 bases at J, with 18 bases between. The length of the CDR3 is 15 residues. Germline V gene data show CDR1 as MNHEY and CDR2 as SVGEGT. The CDR3 nucleotides are TGTGCCAGCAGTCCTTCTTTCAAATCTTGGGATACGCAGTATTTT. Translated: CASSPSFKSWDTQYF.

Many counts were recorded for this clonotype. V gene TRBV2 combines with J gene TRBJ1-1; D not certain. This CDR3 region has 14 residues. From germline, CDR1 is SNHLY and CDR2 FYNNEI. The V end lost 5 bases, the J end lost 4 bases, and 14 bases lay between the germline ends. The CDR3 spells CASSLLRGTTEAFF. CDR3 bases: TGTGCCAGCAGTTTGTTGCGGGGAACCACTGAAGCTTTCTTT.

In its sample, this clonotype was seen once. The CDR3 spells CSARDQMTASGANVLTF. CDR3 coding DNA: TGCAGTGCTAGAGATCAAATGACAGCCTCTGGGGCCAACGTCCTGACTTTC. The chain carries TRBV20-1 and TRBJ2-6, with TRBD1 as a possible D gene (5 bases). The V gene lost 0 bases and the J gene lost 0 bases, with 12 bases spanning the gap. The CDR3 has 17 residues. In germline, CDR1 is DFQATT, CDR2 SNEGSKA (reference sequence).

This clonotype was seen more than once but under ten times. The chain has TRBV3-1 and TRBJ2-5, with 8 bases fitting TRBD1. J was trimmed by 6 bases and V by 2 bases; bases with no gene match: 5. CDR3 length: 14 amino acids. Germline CDR1 reads LGHDT; CDR2 reads YNNKEL (reference sequence). CDR3 sequence (DNA): TGTGCCAGCAGCCAACTTACAGGGGGGAAGACCCAGTACTTC. Its protein is CASSQLTGGKTQYF.

This clonotype was observed a handful of times. The rearrangement links TRBV19 to TRBJ2-5; the D gene could be TRBD1 or TRBD2 (5 bases each). The CDR3 contains 13 residues. The germline V gene has CDR1 LNHDA and CDR2 SQIVND (reference sequence). V lost 10 bases and J lost 5, with 17 bases in between. Here the CDR3 DNA reads TGTGCCACCGGGACCGATGGACGGGAGACCCAGTACTTC. This translates into CATGTDGRETQYF.

This clonotype was picked up a small number of times. CDR3 loop: CASSSSGRAFSTGELFF. The DNA for the CDR3 is TGTGCCAGCAGTTCTAGCGGGAGGGCCTTCTCCACCGGGGAGCTGTTTTTT. The rearrangement links TRBV6-2 or TRBV6-3 to TRBJ2-2, with 12 bases that match TRBD2. The CDR3 runs 17 residues. Germline-derived CDR1 and CDR2 are MNHEY and SVGEGT. V trimming: 4 bases; J trimming: 4 bases; junction bases outside the gene matches: 7.

The table lists this clonotype with a few counts. This chain links TRBV15 with TRBJ1-4; D is ambiguous. The CDR3 consists of 17 residues. Germline V gene lookup returns CDR1 LNHNV and CDR2 YYDKDF (reference sequence). V lost 0 bases, J lost 4 bases, and 15 bases lay in between. The CDR3 here is CATSRDHGRAVNEKLFF. In DNA, the CDR3 is TGTGCCACCAGCAGAGATCATGGCCGGGCGGTTAATGAAAAACTGTTTTTT.